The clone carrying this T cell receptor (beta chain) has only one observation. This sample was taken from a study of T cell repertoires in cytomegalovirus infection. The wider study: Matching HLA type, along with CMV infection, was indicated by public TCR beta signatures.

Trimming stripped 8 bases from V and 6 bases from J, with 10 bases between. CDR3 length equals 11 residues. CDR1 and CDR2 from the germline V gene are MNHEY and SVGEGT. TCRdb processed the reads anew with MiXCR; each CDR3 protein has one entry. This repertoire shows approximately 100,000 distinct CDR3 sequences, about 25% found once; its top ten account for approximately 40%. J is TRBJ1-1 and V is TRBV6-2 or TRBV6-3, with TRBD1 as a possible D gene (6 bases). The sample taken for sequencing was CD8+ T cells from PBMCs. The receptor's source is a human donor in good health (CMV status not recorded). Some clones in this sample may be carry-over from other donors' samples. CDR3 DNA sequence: TGTGCCAGCGCGGGACATCCTGAAGCTTTCTTT. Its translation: CASAGHPEAFF.